Described below is a single T cell receptor (beta chain) sequence and its context. The antigen is undetermined. This CDR3 is built from 13 residues. Per germline, CDR1 SGHAT and CDR2 FQNNGV. Sorts performed in triplicate captured roughly 320,000 cells each from every CD8+ T cell subset. Identification of naive CD8+ T cells rested on CD45RO-CCR7+CD27+CD95- status. This specimen belongs to a study of CXCR3-negative and CXCR3-positive naive CD8 T cells. UMI-labeled 5' RACE yielded the TRB cDNA libraries. TCRdb re-called the 5' RACE reads and gives one entry per CDR3 protein, without DNA. Recorded here are roughly 110,000 distinct CDR3 sequences; the top ten clones represent over 0.35%. Study conclusions and caveats: CXCR3-positive naive cells had TRB CDR3s that were more hydrophobic than CXCR3-negative naive cells had. CXCR3 expression partially decreased after cryopreservation; most assays used fresh PBMCs. For naive cells, CXCR3-negative and CXCR3-positive subsets had similar TRBV-TRBJ usage; for memory cells, usage differed.

This TCR came from a human donor in good health. Some clones in this sample may be carry-over from other donors' samples. Source material: naive CXCR3+ CD8+ T cells from blood. The subset denotes: CD45RO-CCR7+CD27+CD95- naive CD8+ T cells expressing CXCR3 (TNR3+). The gene calls are TRBV11-2 and TRBJ2-7; TCRdb picks TRBD2, but there is no DNA to check that call. CDR3: CASSAHTAGEQYF.